Listed below are T cell receptor beta chains from one sample, sequenced in a study of CXCR3-negative and CXCR3-positive naive CD8 T cells. TCRdb re-called the 5' RACE reads and gives one entry per CDR3 protein, without DNA. This sample contains around 96,000 distinct CDR3 sequences. The sample taken for sequencing was naive CXCR3- CD8+ T cells from blood. These receptor sequences come from a human donor in good health. Some clones in this sample may be carry-over from other donors' samples. Each CDR3 is given with its conserved first and last residue.

v_call	j_call	cdr3_aa
TRBV7-2	TRBJ2-7	CASSPPGLGFYEQYF
TRBV29-1	TRBJ2-7	CSVEEAGKKYEQYF
TRBV20-1	TRBJ1-2	CSARERGSYGYTF
TRBV15	TRBJ1-1	CATSSPGLMNTEAFF
TRBV29-1	TRBJ1-5	CSVEEGGGYQPQHF
TRBV4-2	TRBJ2-4	CASSQGTEGIGANIQYF
TRBV29-1	TRBJ2-1	CSVEDLGQGYNEQFF
TRBV6-2/TRBV6-3	TRBJ1-2	CASTPSVPGAYYGYTF
TRBV7-9	TRBJ1-1	CASSLTPRNTEAFF
TRBV27	TRBJ1-2	CASSSDTNYGYTF
TRBV12-5	TRBJ2-1	CASGLVLSSQINEQFF
TRBV13	TRBJ1-3	CASSFRRTNQNTIYF
TRBV4-3	TRBJ2-1	CASSPGGTTADEQFF
TRBV4-2	TRBJ2-5	CASSKGTSGGPSETQYF
TRBV6-1	TRBJ2-7	CASRAGLAGGFDEQYF
TRBV29-1	TRBJ2-3	CSVWTGTDTQYF
TRBV7-2	TRBJ2-5	CASSFLAGTQETQYF
TRBV29-1	TRBJ2-6	CSVPDPFGNGANVLTF
TRBV7-6	TRBJ2-7	CASSLSGSPSGEQYF
TRBV4-1	TRBJ2-3	CASSLTLDTQYF
TRBV29-1	TRBJ1-1	CSVEMKGTEAFF
TRBV7-9	TRBJ2-7	CASSLELASPYEQYF
TRBV10-3	TRBJ1-3	CAISDGSGNTIYF
TRBV27	TRBJ2-1	CASSLSRYRVSNEQFF
TRBV21-1	TRBJ2-1	CASSPGQGNNEQFF
TRBV6-5	TRBJ1-1	CASSEYRGGNTEAFF
TRBV19	TRBJ2-3	CAISTGTDTQYF
TRBV10-1	TRBJ1-5	CARPTANQPQHF
TRBV29-1	TRBJ2-1	CSVDSGGPYNEQFF